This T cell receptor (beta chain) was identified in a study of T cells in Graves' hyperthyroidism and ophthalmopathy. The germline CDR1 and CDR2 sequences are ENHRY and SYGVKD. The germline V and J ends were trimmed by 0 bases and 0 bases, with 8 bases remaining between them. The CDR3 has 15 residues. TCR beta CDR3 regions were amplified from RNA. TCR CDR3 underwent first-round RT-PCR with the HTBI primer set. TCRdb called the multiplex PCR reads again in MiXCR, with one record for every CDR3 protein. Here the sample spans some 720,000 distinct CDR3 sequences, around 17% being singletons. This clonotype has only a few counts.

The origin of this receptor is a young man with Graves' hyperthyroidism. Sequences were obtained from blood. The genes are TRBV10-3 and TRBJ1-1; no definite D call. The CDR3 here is CAISESARLNTEAFF. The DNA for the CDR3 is TGTGCCATCAGTGAGTCGGCCAGGTTGAACACTGAAGCTTTCTTT.